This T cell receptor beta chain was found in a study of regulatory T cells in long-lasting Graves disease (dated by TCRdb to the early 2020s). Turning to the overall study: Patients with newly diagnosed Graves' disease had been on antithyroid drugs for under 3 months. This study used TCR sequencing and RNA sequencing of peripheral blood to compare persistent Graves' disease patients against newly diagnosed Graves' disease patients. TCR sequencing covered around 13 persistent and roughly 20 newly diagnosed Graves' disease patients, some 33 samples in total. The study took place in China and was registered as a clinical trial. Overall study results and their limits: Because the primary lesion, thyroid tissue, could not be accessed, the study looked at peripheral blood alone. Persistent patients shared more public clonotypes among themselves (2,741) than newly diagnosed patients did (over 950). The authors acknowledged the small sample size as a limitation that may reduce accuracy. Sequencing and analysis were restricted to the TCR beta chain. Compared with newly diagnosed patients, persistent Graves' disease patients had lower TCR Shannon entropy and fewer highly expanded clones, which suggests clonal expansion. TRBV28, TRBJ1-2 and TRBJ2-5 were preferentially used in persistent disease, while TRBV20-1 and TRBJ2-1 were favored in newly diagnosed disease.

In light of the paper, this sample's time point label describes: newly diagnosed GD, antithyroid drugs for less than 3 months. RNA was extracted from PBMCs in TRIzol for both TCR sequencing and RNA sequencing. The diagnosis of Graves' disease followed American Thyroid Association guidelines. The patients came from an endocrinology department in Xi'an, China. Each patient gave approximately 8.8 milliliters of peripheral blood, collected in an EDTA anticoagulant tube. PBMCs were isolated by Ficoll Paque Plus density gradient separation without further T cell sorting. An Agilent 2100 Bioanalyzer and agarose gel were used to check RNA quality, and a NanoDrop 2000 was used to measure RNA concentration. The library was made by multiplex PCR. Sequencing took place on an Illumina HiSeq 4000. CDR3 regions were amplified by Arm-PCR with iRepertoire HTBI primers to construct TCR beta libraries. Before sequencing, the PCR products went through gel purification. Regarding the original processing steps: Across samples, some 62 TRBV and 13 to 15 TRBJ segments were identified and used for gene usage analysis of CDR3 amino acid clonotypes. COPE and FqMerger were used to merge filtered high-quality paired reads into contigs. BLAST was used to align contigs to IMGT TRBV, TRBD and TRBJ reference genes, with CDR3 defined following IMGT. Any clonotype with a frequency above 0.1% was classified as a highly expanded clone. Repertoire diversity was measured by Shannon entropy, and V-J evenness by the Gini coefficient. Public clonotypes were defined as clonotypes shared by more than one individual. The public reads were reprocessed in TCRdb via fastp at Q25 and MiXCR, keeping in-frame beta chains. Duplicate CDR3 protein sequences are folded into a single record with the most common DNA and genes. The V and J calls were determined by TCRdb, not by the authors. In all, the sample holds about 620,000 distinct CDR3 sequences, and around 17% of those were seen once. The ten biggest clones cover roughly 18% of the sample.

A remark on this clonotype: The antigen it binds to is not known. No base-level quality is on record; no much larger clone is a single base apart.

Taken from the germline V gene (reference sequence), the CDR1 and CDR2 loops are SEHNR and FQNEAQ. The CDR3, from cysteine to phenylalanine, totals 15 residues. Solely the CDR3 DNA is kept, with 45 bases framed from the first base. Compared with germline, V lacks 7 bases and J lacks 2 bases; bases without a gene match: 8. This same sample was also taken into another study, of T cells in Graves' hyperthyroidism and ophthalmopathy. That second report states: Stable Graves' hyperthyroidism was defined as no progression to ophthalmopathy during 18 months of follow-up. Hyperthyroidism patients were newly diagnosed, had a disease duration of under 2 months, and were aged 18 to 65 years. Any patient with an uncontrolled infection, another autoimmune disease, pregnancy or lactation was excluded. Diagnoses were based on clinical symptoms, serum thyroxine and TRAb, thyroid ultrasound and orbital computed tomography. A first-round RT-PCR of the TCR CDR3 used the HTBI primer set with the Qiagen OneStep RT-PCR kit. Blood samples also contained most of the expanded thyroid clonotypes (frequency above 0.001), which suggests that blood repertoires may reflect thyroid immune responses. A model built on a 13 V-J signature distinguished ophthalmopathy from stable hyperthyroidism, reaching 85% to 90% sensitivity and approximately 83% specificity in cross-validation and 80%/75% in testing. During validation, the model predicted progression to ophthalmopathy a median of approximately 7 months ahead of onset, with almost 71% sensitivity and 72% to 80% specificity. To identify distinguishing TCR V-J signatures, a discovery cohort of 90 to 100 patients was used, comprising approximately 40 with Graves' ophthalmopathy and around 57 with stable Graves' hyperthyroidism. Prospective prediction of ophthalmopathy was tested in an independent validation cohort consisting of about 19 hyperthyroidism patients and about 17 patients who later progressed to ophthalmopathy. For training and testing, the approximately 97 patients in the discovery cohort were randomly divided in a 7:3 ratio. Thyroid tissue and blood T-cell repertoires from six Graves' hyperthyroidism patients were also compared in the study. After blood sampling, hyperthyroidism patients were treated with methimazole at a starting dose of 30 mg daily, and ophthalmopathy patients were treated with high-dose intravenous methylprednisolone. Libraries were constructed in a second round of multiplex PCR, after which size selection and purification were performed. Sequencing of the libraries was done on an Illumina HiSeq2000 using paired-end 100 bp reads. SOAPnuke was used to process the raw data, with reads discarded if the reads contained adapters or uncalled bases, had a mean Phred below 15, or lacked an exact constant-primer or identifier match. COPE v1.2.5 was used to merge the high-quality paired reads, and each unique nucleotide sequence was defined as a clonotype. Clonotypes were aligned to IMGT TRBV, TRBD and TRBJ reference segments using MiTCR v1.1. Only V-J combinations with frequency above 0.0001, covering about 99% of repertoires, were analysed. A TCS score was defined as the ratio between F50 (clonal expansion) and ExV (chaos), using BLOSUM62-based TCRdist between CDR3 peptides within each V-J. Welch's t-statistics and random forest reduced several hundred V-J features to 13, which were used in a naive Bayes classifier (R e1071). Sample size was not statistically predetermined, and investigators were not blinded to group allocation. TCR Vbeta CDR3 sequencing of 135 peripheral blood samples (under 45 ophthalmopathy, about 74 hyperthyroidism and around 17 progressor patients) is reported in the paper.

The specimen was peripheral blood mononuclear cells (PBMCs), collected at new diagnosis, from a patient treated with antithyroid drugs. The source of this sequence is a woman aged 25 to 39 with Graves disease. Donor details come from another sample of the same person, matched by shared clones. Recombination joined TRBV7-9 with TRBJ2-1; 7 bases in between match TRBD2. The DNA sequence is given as TGTGCCAGCACATCTGGGAGGGGAGCCTACAATGAGCAGTTCTTC. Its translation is CASTSGRGAYNEQFF. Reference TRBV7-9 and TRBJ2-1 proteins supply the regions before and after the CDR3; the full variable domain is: DTGVSQNPRHKITKRGQNVTFRCDPISEHNRLYWYRQTLGQGPEFLTYFQNEAQLEKSRLLSDRFSAERPKGSFSTLEIQRTEQGDSAMYLCASTSGRGAYNEQFFGPGTRLTVL.